Presented here are 11 T cell receptor beta chains from one specimen sequenced in a study of T cell repertoires in cytomegalovirus infection. Each CDR3 protein is one row after TCRdb ran MiXCR on the reads. The table records hundreds of thousands of distinct CDR3 sequences, roughly a quarter of them present only once. Sequenced input: CD8+ T cells from PBMCs. These receptors all stem from a human donor in good health (CMV status not recorded). Some clones in this sample may be carry-over from other donors' samples.

This chain links TRBV5-6 with TRBJ2-7; D unclear. Germline-derived CDR1 and CDR2 are SGHDT and YYEEEE. The CDR3 is 13 residues long. The V end lost 0 bases, the J end lost 6 bases, and 10 bases lay between the germline ends. The CDR3 sequence: CASSLEVGSEQYV. Here the CDR3 DNA reads TGTGCCAGCAGCTTGGAAGTAGGGTCCGAGCAGTACGTC.

Comments on this clonotype: This may be a read error, as it is one base from a much larger clone. The CDR3 region has the DNA TGTGTCAGCAGCCCACTGGCGATTAGCAATCAGCCCCAGCATTTT. Protein product: CVSSPLAISNQPQHF. This sequence joins TRBV7-6 and TRBJ1-5; D remains unclear. The CDR3 has 15 residues. Germline V gives CDR1 SGHVS, CDR2 FNYEAQ.

This chain connects TRBV7-9 to TRBJ2-5; no definite D call. The CDR3 sequence is 14 residues long. Germline V gene sequence: CDR1 SEHNR, CDR2 FQNEAQ (reference sequence). V lost 6 bases, J lost 5 bases, and 16 bases lay in between. The CDR3 loop is CASRDSPGRETQYF. Written as DNA, the CDR3 is TGTGCCAGCAGGGATAGTCCTGGGCGGGAGACCCAGTACTTC. Complete variable domain (other parts from reference TRBV7-9 and TRBJ2-5): DTGVSQNPRHKITKRGQNVTFRCDPISEHNRLYWYRQTLGQGPEFLTYFQNEAQLEKSRLLSDRFSAERPKGSFSTLEIQRTEQGDSAMYLCASRDSPGRETQYFGPGTRLLVL.

This clonotype was observed many times. This chain uses TRBV10-3 with TRBJ2-3; a weak D match, TRBD1 (5 bases). V was trimmed by 6 bases and J by 9 bases, leaving 19 bases between them. This CDR3 has 14 amino acids. The germline gives CDR1 ENHRY, CDR2 SYGVKD. CDR3 sequence reads: CAIRLDTQFDTQYF. In DNA, the CDR3 is TGTGCCATCAGATTGGACACCCAATTTGACACGCAGTATTTT.

This clonotype was recorded many times. This chain joins TRBV2 and TRBJ2-7; D is ambiguous. Germline CDR1 reads SNHLY; CDR2 reads FYNNEI. Trimming stripped 7 bases from V and 1 base from J, with 8 bases between. There are 12 residues in the CDR3. The CDR3 nucleotides read TGTGCCAGCACTACAGTTTCCTACGAGCAGTACTTC. Protein: CASTTVSYEQYF.

This clonotype occurred many times. V gene TRBV5-5 combines with J gene TRBJ1-1; 7 positions agree with TRBD1. With V trimmed by 0 bases and J by 0 bases, 5 bases remained unmatched. Germline-derived CDR1 and CDR2 are SGHKS and YYEKEE (reference sequence). The CDR3 covers 16 residues. The CDR3 reads CASSLEGDRMNTEAFF. CDR3 coding DNA: TGTGCCAGCAGCTTGGAGGGGGACAGAATGAACACTGAAGCTTTCTTT.

Notes on this clonotype: This may be a read error: a much more frequent sequence differs by one nucleotide. This is likely a read error, given that the CDR3 carries no conserved phenylalanine or tryptophan at its end. The DNA is omitted, as the CDR3 cannot be located on it reliably, and the CDR3 follows TCRdb's listing. This chain links TRBV7-6 with TRBJ2-1; the table names TRBD1, a call not compared with the DNA. Germline V gene lookup returns CDR1 SGHVS and CDR2 FNYEAQ. 12 amino acids form the CDR3, both terminal residues included. CDR3 residues: CANSPRGAAPFY.

V usage is TRBV7-9 and J usage is TRBJ1-2; D unresolved. Germline-derived CDR1 and CDR2 are SEHNR and FQNEAQ (reference sequence). The V and J ends lost 5 bases and 5 bases respectively, with 12 bases between them. The CDR3 loop spans 13 amino acids. CDR3 sequence: CASSPGERYGYTF. CDR3 nucleotides: TGTGCCAGCAGCCCCGGGGAGCGGTATGGCTACACCTTC.

The table lists this clonotype with a few counts. The chain joins TRBV15 to TRBJ2-1; maybe TRBD2 (6 bases). This CDR3 spans 15 amino acids. The germline CDR1 and CDR2 sequences are LNHNV and YYDKDF (reference sequence). V was pared by 3 bases and J by 0 bases, with 9 bases between. This CDR3 is CATSSWRDSYNEQFF. Here the CDR3 DNA reads TGTGCCACCAGCAGTTGGCGGGACTCCTACAATGAGCAGTTCTTC.

This clonotype appeared many times. V is TRBV7-2 and J is TRBJ2-3; D gene ambiguous. The CDR3 has 16 amino acids. The V gene lost 0 bases and the J gene lost 4 bases, with 14 bases spanning the gap. Per the germline V gene, CDR1 is SGHTA and CDR2 is FQGNSA. As DNA, the CDR3 is TGTGCCAGCAGCTTAGCGGAGAATAGGAGATCAGATACGCAGTATTTT. Protein: CASSLAENRRSDTQYF. Filled out from reference TRBV7-2 and TRBJ2-3, the complete variable domain reads GAGVSQSPSNKVTEKGKDVELRCDPISGHTALYWYRQSLGQGLEFLIYFQGNSAPDKSGLPSDRFSAERTGGSVSTLTIQRTQQEDSAVYLCASSLAENRRSDTQYFGPGTRLTVL.

This clonotype appeared a few times. The CDR3 nucleotides are TGTGCCAGCAGTTACGTCGGGGCATCGAATGGCTACACCTTC. Its translation: CASSYVGASNGYTF. The chain has TRBV6-6 and TRBJ1-2; a possible D gene is TRBD1 (5 bases). V dropped 2 bases and J dropped 6 bases, with 13 bases sitting between them. The CDR3 covers 14 residues. Germline CDR1 and CDR2: MNHNY and SVGAGI (reference sequence).